These 26 T cell receptor beta chains share one sample of origin, sequenced in a study of cytomegalovirus exposure and HLA in healthy donors. It was with 60 Vbeta and 13 Jbeta primers that the PCR ran. Some clones are missing from TCRdb's copy, which holds only in-frame ones; the method was immunoSEQ multiplex PCR. The table shows under 200,000 clones, with 71% occurring only once. Sequences were obtained from PBMCs. The receptors were sampled from a woman aged 25 to 39 in good health and CMV-seronegative.

This sequence joins TRBV6-6 and TRBJ1-5; 10 bases agree with TRBD1. With V trimmed by 4 bases and J by 6 bases, 3 bases remained unmatched. This CDR3 is built from 14 residues. Germline V gene lookup returns CDR1 MNHNY and CDR2 SVGAGI (reference sequence). The CDR3 spells CASSSDRGVQPQHF. In nucleotides, the CDR3 is TGTGCCAGCAGTTCGGACAGGGGGGTTCAGCCCCAGCATTTT.

The V and J genes are TRBV6-5 and TRBJ1-4; D might be TRBD1 (6 bases). V shed 6 bases and J shed 7 bases, with 15 bases lying between them. The germline V gene encodes CDR1 MNHEY and CDR2 SVGAGI. The CDR3 contains 14 residues. In DNA form, the CDR3 reads TGTGCCAGCAGGACCGATAGGGGGAGTGAAAAACTGTTTTTT. Its translation: CASRTDRGSEKLFF.

The V call is TRBV6-4, the J call TRBJ1-2; tentative D call: TRBD1 (5 bases). The germline CDR1 and CDR2 sequences are MRHNA and SNTAGT. The CDR3 spans 15 residues. V was cut by 4 bases and J by 3 bases, with 15 bases left in between. CDR3 protein: CASSADSRNYYGYTF. The CDR3, as DNA: TGTGCCAGCAGTGCCGACAGCAGGAACTACTATGGCTACACCTTC.

This clone was detected a few times. V and J are TRBV5-6 and TRBJ2-3; TRBD2 matches 10 bases. Germline V CDR1 and CDR2: SGHDT, YYEEEE. J was trimmed by 3 bases and V by 2 bases; bases with no gene match: 3. The CDR3 contains 15 residues. CDR3 residues: CASSLTSGKTDTQYF. The CDR3 nucleotides are TGTGCCAGCAGCTTAACTAGCGGGAAGACAGATACGCAGTATTTT.

This clone was seen a few times. The rearrangement links TRBV6-1 to TRBJ2-7; 9 positions agree with TRBD1. The J segment lost 4 bases and the V segment lost 4 bases, leaving 11 bases of the junction unmatched. CDR1 is MNHNS, CDR2 SASEGT, per germline. CDR3 size: 16 residues. The CDR3 coding sequence is TGTGCCAGCAGTGTCGGTGCGGGACAGGGTGTTTACGAGCAGTACTTC. Residues: CASSVGAGQGVYEQYF.

The CDR3 region is CASSQAETTQKQFF. The DNA of the CDR3 is TGCGCCAGCAGCCAAGCGGAGACTACCCAAAAGCAGTTCTTC. V and J are TRBV4-1 and TRBJ2-1; tentatively, D is TRBD2 (5 bases). CDR1 is MGHRA and CDR2 is YSYEKL in the germline V gene. This CDR3 is 14 amino acids long. V was trimmed by 1 base and J by 11 bases, leaving 15 bases between them.

This clone was counted between two and nine times. This chain links TRBV28 with TRBJ1-2; no definite D call. Looked up from germline, CDR1 is MDHEN and CDR2 is SYDVKM. CDR3 length equals 12 residues. Trimming shortened V by 3 bases and J by 5 bases, and 7 bases separated the two germline ends. In nucleotides, the CDR3 is TGTGCCAGCAGTTTTTCTCGTTATGGCTACACCTTC. It encodes CASSFSRYGYTF.

This clone was counted a single time. This chain connects TRBV6-5 to TRBJ2-7; TRBD1 matches 8 bases. CDR1 and CDR2 (germline): MNHEY, SVGAGI. The CDR3 spans 11 residues. The junction had 1 base not matched to a gene; V was cut back by 6 bases and J by 6 bases. This CDR3 reads CASRDRVEQYF. The CDR3 DNA reads TGTGCCAGCAGGGACAGGGTCGAGCAGTACTTC.

The rearrangement joins TRBV20-1 to TRBJ2-7, with D tentatively TRBD1 (6 bases). The V gene's germline CDR1 is DFQATT and CDR2 SNEGSKA (reference sequence). Trimming took 5 bases from V and 4 from J, leaving 9 bases between them. This CDR3 spans 11 amino acids. The CDR3 region has the DNA TGCAGTGCTCAACAGGGTTACGAGCAGTACTTC. Its translation is CSAQQGYEQYF.

The CDR3 reads CASSQSGGANVLTF. CDR3 coding DNA: TGTGCCAGTAGTCAGTCGGGTGGGGCCAACGTCCTGACTTTC. The chain carries TRBV19 and TRBJ2-6, with no clear D. V was cut by 5 bases and J by 3 bases, with 8 bases left in between. Per germline, CDR1 LNHDA and CDR2 SQIVND (reference sequence). This CDR3 has 14 residues. Supplemented by reference TRBV19 and TRBJ2-6, the full variable domain reads DGGITQSPKYLFRKEGQNVTLSCEQNLNHDAMYWYRQDPGQGLRLIYYSQIVNDFQKGDIAEGYSVSREKKESFPLTVTSAQKNPTAFYLCASSQSGGANVLTFGAGSRLTVL.

This sequence joins TRBV30 and TRBJ1-5, with D unresolved. In germline, CDR1 is GTSNPN, CDR2 SVGIG (reference sequence). This CDR3 is built from 13 residues. Trimming shortened V by 2 bases and J by 3 bases, and 8 bases separated the two germline ends. CDR3 coding DNA: TGTGCCTGGAGTTTCCGGTTCAATCAGCCCCAGCATTTT. Translation: CAWSFRFNQPQHF.

This clone is a singleton in its sample. The CDR3 nucleotides read TGTGCCAGTAGTATTTCATCTACTACGACCGAGAATTCACCCCTCCACTTT. Protein sequence: CASSISSTTTENSPLHF. This chain connects TRBV19 to TRBJ1-6; D gene unclear. The CDR3 covers 17 residues. The V gene's germline CDR1 is LNHDA and CDR2 SQIVND (reference sequence). The V end lost 3 bases, the J end lost 7 bases, and 19 bases lay between the germline ends.

This clone was observed a handful of times. J is TRBJ2-2 and V is TRBV2; maybe TRBD2 (7 bases). V shed 3 bases and J shed 4 bases, with 12 bases lying between them. The CDR3 sequence is 15 residues long. CDR1 is SNHLY and CDR2 is FYNNEI in the germline V gene. CDR3 sequence reads: CASSESGGVTGELFF. The CDR3 nucleotides read TGTGCCAGCAGTGAGTCGGGGGGCGTCACCGGGGAGCTGTTTTTT.

The chain couples TRBV30 to TRBJ2-3, with 7 bases lining up with TRBD2. From germline, CDR1 is GTSNPN and CDR2 SVGIG (reference sequence). With V trimmed by 2 bases and J by 8 bases, 1 base remained unmatched. The CDR3 runs to 11 residues. The DNA for the CDR3 is TGTGCCTGGAGTTGGGAGGGTACGCAGTATTTT. The encoded protein is CAWSWEGTQYF. The full variable domain, completed using reference TRBV30 and TRBJ2-3, is SQTIHQWPATLVQPVGSPLSLECTVEGTSNPNLYWYRQAAGRGLQLLFYSVGIGQISSEVPQNLSASRPQDRQFILSSKKLLLSDSGFYLCAWSWEGTQYFGPGTRLTVL.

The chain combines TRBV4-3 with TRBJ2-3, with TRBD2 as a possible D gene (6 bases). Germline CDR1 reads LGHNA; CDR2 reads YSLEER. CDR3 length equals 16 residues. V was clipped by 4 bases and J by 6 bases, with 20 bases between them. The CDR3 sequence is CASSRRLGGTGDTQYF. The CDR3 DNA reads TGCGCCAGCAGCCGCCGACTGGGGGGTACGGGGGATACGCAGTATTTT.

This clone has only a few counts. The chain employs TRBV7-6 and TRBJ1-1, with 10 nucleotides matching TRBD1. The germline V gene encodes CDR1 SGHVS and CDR2 FNYEAQ. Trimming took 5 bases from V and 0 from J; bases not matched to a gene: 9. The CDR3 contains 17 residues. CDR3 sequence: CASSHGTGDLMNTEAFF. The CDR3 DNA is TGTGCCAGCAGCCACGGGACAGGGGACCTCATGAACACTGAAGCTTTCTTT.

This clone has just a few counts. The J gene is TRBJ2-7, the V gene TRBV5-1; TRBD1 matches at 9 bases. This CDR3 has 14 residues. The V and J ends lost 0 bases and 3 bases, in that order; junction bases with no gene match: 1. Germline V lookup: CDR1 SGHRS, CDR2 YFSETQ. Here the CDR3 reads CASSLETGGYEQYF. The CDR3 DNA reads TGCGCCAGCAGCTTGGAGACAGGGGGCTACGAGCAGTACTTC.

The chain is built from TRBV28 and TRBJ2-7; 8 bases line up with TRBD2. Per the germline V gene, CDR1 is MDHEN and CDR2 is SYDVKM. CDR3 length: 17 amino acids. The junction had 14 bases not matched to a gene; V was cut back by 5 bases and J by 2 bases. The chain's CDR3 is CASSPNRAGGLTYEQYF. The CDR3 coding sequence is TGTGCCAGCAGTCCTAATAGGGCGGGAGGCTTAACCTACGAGCAGTACTTC.

In its sample, this clone was seen once. The genes are TRBV5-6 and TRBJ2-7; 7 bases agree with TRBD1. This CDR3 is 15 amino acids long. The germline CDR1 and CDR2 sequences are SGHDT and YYEEEE. The V and J ends lost 3 bases and 3 bases, in that order; junction bases with no gene match: 9. The CDR3 DNA reads as TGTGCCAGCAGCTCAGGACAGGAACCCTTCTACGAGCAGTACTTC. Protein sequence: CASSSGQEPFYEQYF.

This chain joins TRBV7-6 and TRBJ2-3, with D hard to call. This CDR3 comprises 14 residues. CDR1 and CDR2 from the germline V gene are SGHVS and FNYEAQ. V was shortened by 1 base and J by 5 bases, with 10 bases between the two germline ends. CDR3 loop: CASSLVSSLDTQYF. The CDR3 nucleotides are TGTGCCAGCAGCTTAGTGTCTAGTTTAGATACGCAGTATTTT. The variable domain in full, completed from reference TRBV7-6 and TRBJ2-3, reads GAGVSQSPRYKVTKRGQDVALRCDPISGHVSLYWYRQALGQGPEFLTYFNYEAQQDKSGLPNDRFSAERPEGSISTLTIQRTEQRDSAMYRCASSLVSSLDTQYFGPGTRLTVL.

This clone came up a few times. This rearrangement joins TRBV7-9 to TRBJ2-3; 9 bases map to TRBD2. Germline assignment: CDR1 SEHNR and CDR2 FQNEAQ (reference sequence). Germline trimming cut 6 bases from V and 2 bases from J; bases unmatched to any gene: 3. The CDR3 has 14 residues. The CDR3 sequence: CASSRLADTDTQYF. CDR3 in DNA: TGTGCCAGCAGTCGACTAGCGGACACAGATACGCAGTATTTT.

V is TRBV7-9 and J is TRBJ1-3; 8 bases line up with TRBD1. The CDR3 length is 16 residues. V dropped 5 bases and J dropped 4; count of bases not matched to a gene: 10. Germline V gene lookup returns CDR1 SEHNR and CDR2 FQNEAQ (reference sequence). CDR3 nucleotide sequence: TGTGCCAGCAGCCCCCCCGACAGGGGTTCAGGAAACACCATATATTTT. Translation: CASSPPDRGSGNTIYF.

The sample holds one count of this clone. This rearrangement joins TRBV10-3 to TRBJ2-7, with 7 bases aligning to TRBD2. The J segment lost 2 bases and the V segment lost 0 bases, leaving 4 bases of the junction unmatched. The CDR3 has 15 amino acids. The germline V gene has CDR1 ENHRY and CDR2 SYGVKD. CDR3 nucleotides: TGTGCCATCAGTGAGTCACGCGGGGGAACCTACGAGCAGTACTTC. It is translated as CAISESRGGTYEQYF.

This sequence joins TRBV29-1 and TRBJ1-2; D perhaps matches TRBD1 (5 bases). The germline V and J ends were trimmed by 0 bases and 8 bases, with 7 bases remaining between them. Per the germline V gene, CDR1 is SQVTM and CDR2 is ANQGSEA. The CDR3 is 11 residues long. The CDR3 is CSVEEGGGYTF. The CDR3 DNA reads as TGCAGCGTTGAAGAGGGGGGGGGCTACACCTTC.

V gene TRBV6-5 combines with J gene TRBJ1-1; perhaps TRBD1 as D (5 bases). The V gene lost 2 bases and the J gene lost 8 bases, with 12 bases spanning the gap. Germline V gene data show CDR1 as MNHEY and CDR2 as SVGAGI. The CDR3 loop spans 13 amino acids. The CDR3 here is CASSYLSTEEAFF. As DNA, the CDR3 is TGTGCCAGCAGTTACCTATCGACAGAAGAAGCTTTCTTT.

V usage is TRBV19 and J usage is TRBJ2-1; 9 bases are a match to TRBD2. Germline V gives CDR1 LNHDA, CDR2 SQIVND (reference sequence). V was clipped by 0 bases and J by 7 bases; unmatched bases: 10. The CDR3 runs 17 residues. CDR3: CASSIEASGVAGNEQFF. In DNA, the CDR3 is TGTGCCAGTAGTATAGAAGCTAGCGGGGTAGCCGGTAATGAGCAGTTCTTC.